The 28 T cell receptor beta chains listed next were all sequenced from one sample in a study of blood T cell repertoires in COVID-19. Sequencing was performed with immunoSEQ multiplex PCR; in TCRdb, only in-frame clones are kept and a portion is missing. Among about 210,000 clones listed, around 92% were seen once. Source material: peripheral blood. The receptors stem from a man under 40 with acute or convalescent COVID-19.

The rearrangement joins TRBV27 to TRBJ1-2; D is possibly TRBD1 (5 bases). The CDR3 spans 14 residues. Germline CDR1 reads MNHEY; CDR2 reads SMNVEV (reference sequence). Trimming shortened V by 8 bases and J by 8 bases, and 21 bases separated the two germline ends. In DNA form, the CDR3 reads TGTGCCAGCGCGGGAGGGGCCTCCCGGTGGGGCTACACCTTC. Residues: CASAGGASRWGYTF.

This clone was seen more than once but under ten times. V gene TRBV9 combines with J gene TRBJ2-2; no reliable D call. CDR1 is SGDLS, CDR2 YYNGEE, per germline. V was pared by 4 bases and J by 2 bases, with 3 bases between. The CDR3 extends over 12 amino acids. The CDR3 region is CASSSNTGELFF. CDR3 DNA sequence: TGTGCCAGCAGCTCAAACACCGGGGAGCTGTTTTTT.

This rearrangement joins TRBV10-3 to TRBJ1-1; a weak D match, TRBD1 (5 bases). Germline values: CDR1 ENHRY, CDR2 SYGVKD. This CDR3 comprises 14 residues. The V gene lost 3 bases and the J gene lost 5 bases, with 13 bases spanning the gap. The CDR3 nucleotides read TGTGCCATCAGTGACCCGGGACTAAGGACTGAAGCTTTCTTT. Translation: CAISDPGLRTEAFF.

This chain uses TRBV2 with TRBJ2-3, with D tentatively TRBD2 (5 bases). Germline V gene sequence: CDR1 SNHLY, CDR2 FYNNEI. V lost 4 bases and J 1 base, leaving 9 bases between the germline ends. The length of the CDR3 is 14 residues. For the CDR3, the DNA is TGTGCCAGCAGTGTCGGAGGACGCACAGATACGCAGTATTTT. As protein: CASSVGGRTDTQYF.

V usage is TRBV27 and J usage is TRBJ1-5; 8 nucleotides line up with TRBD1. The CDR3 is 14 amino acids. V trimming: 3 bases; J trimming: 7 bases; junction bases outside the gene matches: 5. The germline CDR1 and CDR2 sequences are MNHEY and SMNVEV (reference sequence). The CDR3 here is CASSFSGGAQPQHF. The CDR3 DNA is TGTGCCAGCAGTTTTTCAGGGGGCGCCCAGCCCCAGCATTTT.

This chain joins TRBV29-1 and TRBJ1-4, with a possible D match to TRBD1 (5 bases). The length of the CDR3 is 12 residues. V was shortened by 6 bases and J by 2 bases, with 7 bases between the two germline ends. Germline V CDR1 and CDR2: SQVTM, ANQGSEA. CDR3 region: CSVSGTNEKLFF. The CDR3 nucleotides read TGCAGCGTATCAGGGACTAATGAAAAACTGTTTTTT.

The V call is TRBV6-5, the J call TRBJ2-1; 8 bases line up with TRBD2. The CDR3 is 15 residues long. Germline trimming cut 5 bases from V and 0 bases from J; bases unmatched to any gene: 3. Germline CDR1 and CDR2: MNHEY and SVGAGI. CDR3 DNA: TGTGCCAGCAGTCAGCGGGGGCCCTCCTACAATGAGCAGTTCTTC. This sequence encodes CASSQRGPSYNEQFF.

The chain links TRBV11-2 to TRBJ2-1, with TRBD2 identical over 8 bases. CDR3 length: 15 amino acids. Unmatched junction bases numbered 6, after V lost 5 bases and J lost 3 bases. Germline values: CDR1 SGHAT, CDR2 FQNNGV. CDR3 residues: CASSVPSGHYNEQFF. In DNA form, the CDR3 reads TGTGCCAGCAGCGTCCCTAGCGGGCACTACAATGAGCAGTTCTTC.

The chain uses TRBV3-1 (or the pseudogene TRBV3-2) and TRBJ2-3, with 11 bases aligning to TRBD2. The CDR3 covers 15 residues. V was clipped by 3 bases and J by 8 bases; unmatched bases: 7. Germline V gene data show CDR1 as LGHDT and CDR2 as YNNKEL (reference sequence). This CDR3 is CASSHLAGGGGTQYF. The DNA for the CDR3 is TGTGCCAGCAGCCATCTAGCGGGGGGAGGAGGTACGCAGTATTTT.

The chain links TRBV6-6 to TRBJ1-4, with TRBD1 matching 12 bases. CDR3 length equals 16 residues. V lost 5 bases, J lost 12 bases, and 13 bases stayed unmatched. CDR1 and CDR2 from the germline V gene are MNHNY and SVGAGI (reference sequence). CDR3 nucleotide sequence: TGTGCCAGCAGTCCCCGGGACAGGGGGCGGGTTAAGGAACTGTTTTTT. This encodes CASSPRDRGRVKELFF.

This sequence joins TRBV7-3 and TRBJ2-2; D perhaps matches TRBD1 (5 bases). V was clipped by 2 bases and J by 6 bases, with 13 bases between them. CDR1 is SGHTA, CDR2 FQGTGA, per germline. This CDR3 spans 15 amino acids. CDR3 region: CASSLSAGSPGELFF. The CDR3 bases are TGTGCCAGCAGCTTATCCGCAGGGTCCCCCGGGGAGCTGTTTTTT.

This chain connects TRBV27 to TRBJ2-7, with TRBD1 matching 9 bases. Germline values: CDR1 MNHEY, CDR2 SMNVEV (reference sequence). The CDR3 covers 15 residues. V was clipped by 6 bases and J by 7 bases; unmatched bases: 13. In DNA, the CDR3 is TGTGCCAGCAGATCTGACGGGACAGGGCCAGGGGAGCAGTACTTC. Translating gives CASRSDGTGPGEQYF.

CDR3: CASSSELAGSGELFF. CDR3 sequence (DNA): TGTGCCAGCAGTTCGGAGCTAGCGGGATCCGGGGAGCTGTTTTTT. The chain is built from TRBV6-5 and TRBJ2-2, with 9 bases aligning to TRBD2. The CDR3 contains 15 residues. Germline V gene lookup returns CDR1 MNHEY and CDR2 SVGAGI. V was pared by 4 bases and J by 6 bases, with 6 bases of the junction left unmatched.

The rearrangement uses TRBV3-1 (or the pseudogene TRBV3-2) and TRBJ1-3; D perhaps matches TRBD1 (6 bases). The V and J ends lost 3 bases and 4 bases respectively, with 16 bases between them. Germline-derived CDR1 and CDR2 are LGHDT and YNNKEL (reference sequence). This CDR3 contains 16 residues. CDR3 residues: CASSHFEGGRGNTIYF. The DNA for the CDR3 is TGTGCCAGCAGCCATTTTGAAGGGGGTAGGGGAAACACCATATATTTT.

V gene TRBV7-8 combines with J gene TRBJ1-1; D may be TRBD1 (5 bases). The CDR3 spans 14 residues. The V gene's germline CDR1 is SGHVS and CDR2 FQNEAQ. With 2 bases removed from V and 4 bases from J, the gap between germline ends came to 11 bases. The CDR3 loop reads CASSLYPGITEAFF. CDR3 bases: TGTGCCAGCAGCTTATATCCAGGGATCACTGAAGCTTTCTTT.

The chain couples TRBV20-1 to TRBJ1-2, with 8 bases fitting TRBD1. The ends lost 3 bases at V and 4 bases at J; junction bases unmatched: 4. Looked up from germline, CDR1 is DFQATT and CDR2 is SNEGSKA (reference sequence). The CDR3 length is 13 residues. CDR3 coding DNA: TGCAGTGCTAGTTCCCAGGGGGCCTATGGCTACACCTTC. It specifies CSASSQGAYGYTF.

The rearrangement uses TRBV5-1 and TRBJ1-2, with D unresolved. The V gene's germline CDR1 is SGHRS and CDR2 YFSETQ. Deletions cut 4 bases from V and 0 bases from J, with 10 bases between. The CDR3 loop spans 14 amino acids. The CDR3 is CASSPRDSNYGYTF. CDR3 nucleotides: TGCGCCAGCAGCCCGAGGGATTCTAACTATGGCTACACCTTC.

The chain carries TRBV2 and TRBJ2-7; 9 bases are a match to TRBD1. The germline gives CDR1 SNHLY, CDR2 FYNNEI. The ends lost 5 bases at V and 5 bases at J; junction bases unmatched: 4. The CDR3 runs 13 residues. The CDR3 region has the DNA TGTGCCAGCAGTACCGGGACAGGGAACGAGCAGTACTTC. This translates into CASSTGTGNEQYF.

The V and J genes are TRBV21-1 and TRBJ1-5. TRBV21-1 is labeled a pseudogene. The CDR3 loop spans 15 amino acids. The CDR3 nucleotides read TGTGCCAGATCCCTACGGGACTGCAGCAATCAGCCCCAGCATTTT. Protein sequence: CARSLRDCSNQPQHF.

The V and J genes are TRBV11-2 and TRBJ2-7, with D perhaps matching TRBD2 (5 bases). V dropped 0 bases and J dropped 4 bases, with 13 bases sitting between them. CDR1 and CDR2 (germline): SGHAT, FQNNGV. This CDR3 contains 15 residues. The CDR3 region is CASSLDFSGLYEQYF. The DNA of the CDR3 is TGTGCCAGCAGCTTAGATTTCTCAGGACTTTACGAGCAGTACTTC.

J is TRBJ2-3 and V is TRBV30, with 8 bases fitting TRBD1. This CDR3 comprises 18 residues. Germline lookup yields CDR1 GTSNPN and CDR2 SVGIG (reference sequence). The trim removed 1 base at V and 5 bases at J, leaving 17 bases unmatched. CDR3 bases: TGTGCCTGGAGTGGTGGGGCTCAGGGGGCTCGGTTACAAGATACGCAGTATTTT. This sequence encodes CAWSGGAQGARLQDTQYF.

This clone was seen a single time. The chain has TRBV6-5 and TRBJ1-1; TRBD1 matches at 7 bases. The CDR3 contains 15 residues. After removal of 6 bases from V and 4 bases from J, the junction contained 11 bases not matched to a gene. CDR1 MNHEY and CDR2 SVGAGI come from the germline V gene. CDR3 sequence (DNA): TGTGCCAGCAGCCCGCCCAGGGGGTTCGGCACTGAAGCTTTCTTT. Amino acid sequence: CASSPPRGFGTEAFF.

The chain couples TRBV28 to TRBJ2-7, with 11 bases identical to TRBD1. Germline loops: CDR1 MDHEN, CDR2 SYDVKM. J lost 7 bases, V lost 3 bases, and 8 bases had no gene match. CDR3 size: 15 residues. CDR3 residues: CASSFGGTGGSEQYF. CDR3 nucleotide sequence: TGTGCCAGCAGTTTTGGGGGGACAGGGGGAAGTGAGCAGTACTTC.

V gene TRBV19 combines with J gene TRBJ2-1, with 7 bases lining up with TRBD1. V dropped 2 bases and J dropped 0; count of bases not matched to a gene: 13. Germline CDR1 reads LNHDA; CDR2 reads SQIVND (reference sequence). The CDR3 has 19 residues. The CDR3 sequence is CASSIIVAQGPSSYNEQFF. CDR3 DNA sequence: TGTGCCAGTAGTATAATAGTGGCACAGGGGCCGAGCTCCTACAATGAGCAGTTCTTC.

The J gene is TRBJ1-1, the V gene TRBV6-2 or TRBV6-3; D possibly corresponds to TRBD1 (5 bases). Deletions cut 6 bases from V and 4 bases from J, with 15 bases between. This CDR3 has 14 residues. Germline V CDR1 and CDR2: MNHEY, SVGEGT. Here the CDR3 DNA reads TGTGCCAGCAGCGGACACGGACGGAGCACTGAAGCTTTCTTT. The encoded protein is CASSGHGRSTEAFF.

The chain employs TRBV7-3 and TRBJ2-1; D may be TRBD2 (6 bases). Germline assignment: CDR1 SGHTA and CDR2 FQGTGA. The CDR3 runs to 18 residues. V lost 4 bases, J lost 0 bases, and 19 bases lay in between. The CDR3 is CASSSLGFGGSSYNEQFF. For the CDR3, the DNA is TGTGCCAGCAGCTCCCTGGGGTTTGGGGGGAGCTCCTACAATGAGCAGTTCTTC.

The rearrangement uses TRBV7-2 and TRBJ2-3; 7 positions match TRBD1. The CDR3 is 18 amino acids. The germline V gene has CDR1 SGHTA and CDR2 FQGNSA. The V gene end was trimmed by 2 bases and the J gene end by 0 bases; junction bases not matched to a gene: 11. For the CDR3, the DNA is TGTGCCAGCAGCTTATGGGCCAGGGGGACCGGTAGCACAGATACGCAGTATTTT. It encodes CASSLWARGTGSTDTQYF.

This sequence joins TRBV5-1 and TRBJ1-2; TRBD1 matches at 7 bases. The CDR3 covers 14 residues. Germline trimming cut 7 bases from V and 6 bases from J; bases unmatched to any gene: 12. Germline CDR1 is SGHRS and CDR2 is YFSETQ. The CDR3 region is CASGNLGTVNGYTF. The DNA of the CDR3 is TGCGCCAGCGGTAACCTCGGGACAGTGAATGGCTACACCTTC. Complete variable domain (other parts from reference TRBV5-1 and TRBJ1-2): KAGVTQTPRYLIKTRGQQVTLSCSPISGHRSVSWYQQTPGQGLQFLFEYFSETQRNKGNFPGRFSGRQFSNSRSEMNVSTLELGDSALYLCASGNLGTVNGYTFGSGTRLTVV.